This TCR beta chain was captured in a study of T cells in Graves' hyperthyroidism and ophthalmopathy. Whole-study results and caveats: Most thyroid clonotypes with frequency above 0.001 were detected in blood. The authors' 13 V-J model separated ophthalmopathy from stable hyperthyroidism.

This clonotype was detected many times. The target antigen is unknown. The CDR3 is made up of 12 amino acids. Deletions cut 4 bases from V and 5 bases from J, with 9 bases between. Amplified TCR beta CDR3 regions derived from RNA transcripts. A first-round RT-PCR of the TCR CDR3 used the HTBI primer set. TCRdb re-called the multiplex PCR reads with MiXCR, one entry per CDR3 protein. This sample carries 450,000 to 700,000 distinct CDR3 sequences, about half of them seen once, and the ten largest clones take 7.5% to 8.5%. Patients aged 18 to 65 had newly diagnosed hyperthyroidism of under 2 months' duration. Diagnoses were established using clinical symptoms, serum thyroxine and TRAb, thyroid ultrasound and orbital computed tomography.

The sequencing sample was made of peripheral blood or thyroid tissue (not recorded which). V and J are TRBV12-3 or TRBV12-4 and TRBJ2-7; unclear D gene. The source of this sequence is a woman between 18 and 30 years old with Graves' hyperthyroidism. CDR3 protein: CASSSGSHEQYF. For the CDR3, the DNA is TGTGCCAGCAGTTCGGGTTCCCACGAGCAGTACTTC.